The following is a T cell receptor (beta chain) sequence with its context. Antigen: not known. The source of the sample is a study of cytomegalovirus exposure and HLA in healthy donors. Overall study context: One earlier analysis, a look at about 179 million T cells, found approximately 120 million unique TCR beta sequences.

Study results and limitations: HLA alleles were associated with some 17,000 TCR beta sequences in a later analysis at 0.05 false discovery rate.

PCR primers comprised 60 Vbeta and 13 Jbeta primers. In the study's own analysis: A later analysis counted about 80 million unique TCR beta chains, around 10 million shared. Here immunoSEQ multiplex PCR was the method, and the copy in TCRdb shows in-frame clones only, minus some. V and J calls plus clone size are reproduced from that table; the DNA served to infer D and trimming. In the table there are approximately 200,000 clones, approximately 80% of which are singletons. The CDR3 totals 14 residues. The receptor's source is a woman between 18 and 29 years old in good health and CMV-seropositive. Sequenced material: PBMCs. V gene TRBV21-1 combines with J gene TRBJ1-2. TRBV21-1 counts as a pseudogene. The CDR3 region is CASSRRQINYGYTF. The CDR3 coding sequence is TGTGCCAGCAGCAGGCGGCAGATTAACTATGGCTACACCTTC.